This T cell receptor beta chain was sequenced during a study of shared clonotypes between healthy human individuals. Overall study: The study used three CD4 naive, three CD4 memory, two CD8 naive and one CD8 memory plate per donor.

Whole-study results and caveats: Non-shared clonotypes were found to have lower generation probabilities than the clonotypes that were shared by all four of the sorted-subset donors.

This CDR3 is 15 amino acids long. Trimming took 2 bases from V and 0 from J, leaving 8 bases between them. CDR1 is SGHAT, CDR2 FQNNGV, per germline. Every contributor of samples was a Caucasian grown-up residing in Nashville, Tennessee. As handled by the study authors: Filtering differed because ImmunoSEQ produced junction-only sequences that carried no quality scores. Generated by immunoSEQ multiplex PCR, the TCRdb table keeps only in-frame clones and is missing some. The DNA gave D and trimming, while V, J and clone size come from that table. The sample includes over 2 million clones, 90% to 95% of them seen just once. As to this clone: What it recognizes is unknown.

This clonotype originated in a man between 18 and 29 years old in good health. The material sequenced was naive CD4+ T cells sorted from blood. Stated subset: CD45RA+ positively selected. The V and J genes are TRBV11-2 and TRBJ1-5; D unresolved. The DNA of the CDR3 is TGTGCCAGCAGCTTATTTGCGGATAGCAATCAGCCCCAGCATTTT. Protein sequence: CASSLFADSNQPQHF.